This T cell receptor beta chain stems from a study of T cells in Graves' hyperthyroidism and ophthalmopathy. Uncontrolled infection, other autoimmune disease, pregnancy or lactation excluded patients. Template material for amplifying TCR beta CDR3 regions consisted of RNA transcripts. Primed by the HTBI set, a first-round RT-PCR was run on the TCR CDR3. TCRdb re-called the multiplex PCR reads with MiXCR, one entry per CDR3 protein. The sample includes 300,000 to 400,000 distinct CDR3 sequences, 14% of them seen just once. Germline V lookup: CDR1 SNHLY, CDR2 FYNNEI. CDR3 length equals 15 residues. Germline trimming cut 6 bases from V and 1 base from J; bases unmatched to any gene: 6. This clonotype was observed many times. Its antigen remains unidentified. Study-wide results and limits: In validation, the model predicted ophthalmopathy. These predictions came a median roughly 6.5 months before onset.

The TCR originated in a woman aged 55-75 years with Graves' hyperthyroidism. The chain employs TRBV2 and TRBJ2-7, with 10 bases identical to TRBD1. Sample: blood. CDR3 sequence: CASRAGTGASYEQYF. CDR3 DNA sequence: TGTGCCAGCAGGGCCGGGACAGGGGCTTCCTACGAGCAGTACTTC.